This T cell receptor (beta chain) was retrieved from a study of OX40 agonist ivuxolimab in advanced cancers. CDR3 size: 16 residues. Germline V lookup: CDR1 MDHEN, CDR2 SYDVKM. V lost 2 bases to trimming and J lost 9 bases; unmatched junction nucleotides: 9. Some clones are missing from TCRdb's copy, which holds only in-frame ones; the method was immunoSEQ multiplex PCR. The sample holds some 42,000 clones; about 90% are singletons and the top ten take approximately 32%. This sequence originates from an adult with an advanced solid tumor such as melanoma, head and neck, liver or kidney cancer. Sequenced here: CD4+ or CD8+ T cells sorted from blood, sampled in a trial of the OX40 agonist ivuxolimab. The rearrangement uses TRBV28 and TRBJ2-1, with 11 positions matching TRBD1. For the CDR3, the DNA is TGTGCCAGCAGTTTAGCGGACAGGGGGCGAGATGGTGAGCAGTTCTTC. Translating it yields CASSLADRGRDGEQFF.